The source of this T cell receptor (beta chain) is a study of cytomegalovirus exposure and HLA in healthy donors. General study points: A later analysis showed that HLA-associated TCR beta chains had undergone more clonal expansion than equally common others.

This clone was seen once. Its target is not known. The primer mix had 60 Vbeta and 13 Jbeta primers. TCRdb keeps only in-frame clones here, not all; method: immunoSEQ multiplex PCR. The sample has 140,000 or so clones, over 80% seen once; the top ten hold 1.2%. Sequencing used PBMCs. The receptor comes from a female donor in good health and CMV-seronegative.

CDR3 nucleotide sequence: TGTGCCAGCAGCTACGACAGGAACTCCTACGAGCAGTACTTC. This gives the protein CASSYDRNSYEQYF. The gene calls are TRBV14 and TRBJ2-7, with a possible D match to TRBD1 (6 bases). This CDR3 comprises 14 residues. The V end lost 5 bases, the J end lost 0 bases, and 11 bases lay between the germline ends. Germline CDR1 is SGHDN and CDR2 is FVKESK.